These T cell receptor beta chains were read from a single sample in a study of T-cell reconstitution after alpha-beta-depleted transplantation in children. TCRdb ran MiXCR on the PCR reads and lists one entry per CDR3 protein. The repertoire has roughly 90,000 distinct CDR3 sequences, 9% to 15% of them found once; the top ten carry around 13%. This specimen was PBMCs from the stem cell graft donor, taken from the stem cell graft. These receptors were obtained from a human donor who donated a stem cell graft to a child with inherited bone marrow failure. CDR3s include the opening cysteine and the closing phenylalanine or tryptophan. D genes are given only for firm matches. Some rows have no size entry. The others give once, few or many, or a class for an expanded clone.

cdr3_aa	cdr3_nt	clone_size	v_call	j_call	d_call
CASSVRGTGEETQYF	TGTGCCAGCAGCGTCCGAGGGACAGGAGAAGAGACCCAGTACTTC	many	TRBV7-2	TRBJ2-5	TRBD1
CSATKGHLGEDTQYF	TGCAGTGCTACTAAAGGACATCTTGGGGAAGATACGCAGTATTTT	many	TRBV20-1	TRBJ2-3	NA
CASSQYSGGANTGELFF	TGTGCCAGCAGCCAATATAGCGGGGGAGCGAACACCGGGGAGCTGTTTTTT	many	TRBV3-1	TRBJ2-2	TRBD2
CASSIGWDRYEQYF	TGTGCCAGTAGTATAGGATGGGACAGGTACGAGCAGTACTTC	few	TRBV19	TRBJ2-7	TRBD1
CASSFPGQGSGELFF	TGTGCCAGCAGCTTTCCGGGACAGGGATCCGGGGAGCTGTTTTTT	few	TRBV5-5	TRBJ2-2	TRBD1
CASRDGGEANYGYTF	TGTGCCAGCAGAGATGGAGGGGAAGCTAACTATGGCTACACCTTC	NA	TRBV6-2/TRBV6-3	TRBJ1-2	NA
CASSPLGGSSYNEQFF	TGCGCCAGCAGCCCTTTGGGGGGAAGCTCCTACAATGAGCAGTTCTTC	many	TRBV5-1	TRBJ2-1	NA
CASRKTGGAETQYF	TGTGCCAGCAGAAAGACAGGGGGCGCGGAGACCCAGTACTTC	many	TRBV7-9	TRBJ2-5	TRBD1
CSAKTGGDSYEQYF	TGCAGTGCTAAGACAGGGGGGGACTCCTACGAGCAGTACTTC	many	TRBV20-1	TRBJ2-7	TRBD1
CASRPDGVGQFF	TGTGCCAGCAGGCCGGACGGGGTGGGCCAGTTCTTC	NA	TRBV2	TRBJ2-1	NA
CASSQVLHEQYF	TGTGCCAGCAGCCAAGTTCTTCACGAGCAGTACTTC	many	TRBV14	TRBJ2-7	NA
CSGRDSYEQYF	TGCAGCGGAAGGGACAGCTACGAGCAGTACTTC	many	TRBV29-1	TRBJ2-7	TRBD1
CASSVLGDGETQYF	TGTGCCAGCAGCGTATTAGGGGACGGGGAGACCCAGTACTTC	many	TRBV9	TRBJ2-5	NA
CASSKLGNEKLFF	TGTGCCAGCAGCAAACTCGGTAATGAAAAACTGTTTTTT	many	TRBV11-2	TRBJ1-4	NA
CASSPSSGLVDTQYF	TGCGCCAGCAGCCCATCTAGCGGCCTGGTGGATACGCAGTATTTT	many	TRBV4-3	TRBJ2-3	TRBD2
CASSSQLLQGAGANVLTF	TGCGCCAGCAGCTCCCAACTACTACAGGGTGCTGGGGCCAACGTCCTGACTTTC	few	TRBV5-1	TRBJ2-6	NA
CASSVGTTSSYEQYF	TGTGCCAGCAGCGTCGGGACAACGAGCTCCTACGAGCAGTACTTC	many	TRBV9	TRBJ2-7	NA